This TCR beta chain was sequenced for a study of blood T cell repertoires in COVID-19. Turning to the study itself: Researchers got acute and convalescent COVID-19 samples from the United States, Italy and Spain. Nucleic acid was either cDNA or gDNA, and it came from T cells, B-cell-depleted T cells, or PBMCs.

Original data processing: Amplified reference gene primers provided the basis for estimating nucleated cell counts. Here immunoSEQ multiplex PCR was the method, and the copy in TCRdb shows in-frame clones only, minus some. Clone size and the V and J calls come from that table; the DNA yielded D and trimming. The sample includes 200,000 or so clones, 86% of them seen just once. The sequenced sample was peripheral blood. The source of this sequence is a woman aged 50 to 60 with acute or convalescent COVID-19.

The CDR3 protein is CASSSQTGSEKLFF. DNA for the CDR3: TGTGCCAGCAGCTCACAGACAGGTTCTGAAAAACTGTTTTTT. The rearrangement links TRBV5-4 to TRBJ1-4, with D possibly matching TRBD1 (6 bases). Germline V lookup: CDR1 SGHNT, CDR2 YYREEE (reference sequence). Trimming removed 3 bases from V and 7 bases from J, with 13 bases in between. The CDR3 totals 14 residues.